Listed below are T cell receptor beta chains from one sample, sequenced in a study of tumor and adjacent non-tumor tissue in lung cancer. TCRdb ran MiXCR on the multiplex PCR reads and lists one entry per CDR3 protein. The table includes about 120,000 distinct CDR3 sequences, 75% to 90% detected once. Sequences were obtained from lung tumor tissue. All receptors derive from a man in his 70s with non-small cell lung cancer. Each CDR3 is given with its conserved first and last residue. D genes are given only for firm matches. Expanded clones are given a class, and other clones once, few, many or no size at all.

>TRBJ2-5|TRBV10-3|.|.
TGTGCCATTACTTGGGGGGCCTTGGAAACCCAGTACTTC
CAITWGALETQYF
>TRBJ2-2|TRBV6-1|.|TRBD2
TGTGCCAGCAGGGGGGAGGGACCGTTTACATACACTGGGGAGCAGTTTTTT
CASRGEGPFTYTGEQFF
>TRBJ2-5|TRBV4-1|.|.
TGCGCCAGCAGCCAACAGTGGGGGCAGACCCAGTACTTC
CASSQQWGQTQYF
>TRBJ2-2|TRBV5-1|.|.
TGCGCCAGCAGCTTGGGCGAGGGCAGACAGAACACCGGGGAGCTCTTTTTT
CASSLGEGRQNTGELFF
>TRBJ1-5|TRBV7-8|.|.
TGTGCCAGCAGCTTTGCGCTCGGGCAGGTTGTGAATCAGCCCCAGCATTTT
CASSFALGQVVNQPQHF
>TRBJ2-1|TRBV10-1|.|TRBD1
TGCGCAAGCAGTCGGACAGGCCCCTATTGCAATGATCAGTTCTTC
CASSRTGPYCNDQFF
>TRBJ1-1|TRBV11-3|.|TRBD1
TGTGCCAGCAGTATAAAGACAGGGTGGATGATCACTGAAGCCTTCTTT
CASSIKTGWMITEAFF
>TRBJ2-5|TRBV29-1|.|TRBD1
TGCAACGATGAGGCAGGGGGAGTGACCCAGTACTTC
CNDEAGGVTQYF
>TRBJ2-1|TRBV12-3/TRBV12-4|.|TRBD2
TGTGGCAGTAGTTTAACTAGCGGGCTGAATGAGCAGTTCTTC
CGSSLTSGLNEQFF
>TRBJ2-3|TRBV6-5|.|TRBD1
TGTGCCAACAGTCGACAGGGGTTCACACATACGCAGTATTTT
CANSRQGFTHTQYF
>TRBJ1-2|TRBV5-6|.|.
TGTGCCAGCAGCAGAATCGACAGAGCTAACTATGGCTATGACTTC
CASSRIDRANYGYDF
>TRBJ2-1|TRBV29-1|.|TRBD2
TGCAGGCCTGTGGGGAGGGGCACAAACAATGATCAGTTCTTC
CRPVGRGTNNDQFF
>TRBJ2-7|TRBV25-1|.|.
TGTGCCAGCAGTGGAGGAGTCGCGGGATACCTCTACGAGCAGTACTTC
CASSGGVAGYLYEQYF
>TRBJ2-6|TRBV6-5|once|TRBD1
TGTGCCAGCAGTAGGACAGGGGGCTCTAGGCCCAACGTCCTGACTTTC
CASSRTGGSRPNVLTF
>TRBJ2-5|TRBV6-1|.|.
TGTGCCAGCAATGAAAGTGCTGCGGGGCGGGAGACCCAGTACTTC
CASNESAAGRETQYF
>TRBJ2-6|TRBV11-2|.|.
TGTGCCAGCAGCTTGGGGTTAACTAACCCTGAGGCCAACGCACTGACTTTC
CASSLGLTNPEANALTF
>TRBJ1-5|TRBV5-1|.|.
TGCGTCATCAAACCGGGTCCTAGCAATCAGCCCCAGCATTTT
CVIKPGPSNQPQHF
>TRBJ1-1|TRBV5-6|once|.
TGTACCAGCAGCCCTACGGTGGCTGCCACTGAAGCTTTCTTT
CTSSPTVAATEAFF
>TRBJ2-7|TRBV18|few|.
TGTGCCAGCTTACTTTCACGTTACGAGCAGTACTTC
CASLLSRYEQYF
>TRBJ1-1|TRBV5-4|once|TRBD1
TGTGCCAGCAGACCGATAGGGGGCTGGATGAACACTGAAGCTTTCTTT
CASRPIGGWMNTEAFF
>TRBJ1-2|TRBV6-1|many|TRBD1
TGTGCCAGCATTCGGACAGGGAATAACTATGGCTACACCTTC
CASIRTGNNYGYTF
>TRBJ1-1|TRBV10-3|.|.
TGTGTCATCAGTCAGCACGACACTGAAGCTTTCTTT
CVISQHDTEAFF
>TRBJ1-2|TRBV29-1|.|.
TGCAGCGTTGTCCCCTATCAATCCTCGAAAGAAGATGGTTACACCTTT
CSVVPYQSSKEDGYTF
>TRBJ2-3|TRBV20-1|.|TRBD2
TGCAGTGCTAGAGATATGCTAGCGGGAGGGCCTAGAGATATGCAGTATTTT
CSARDMLAGGPRDMQYF
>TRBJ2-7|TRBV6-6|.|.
TGTGCCAGTAGTTACGCCGGGGGAGGTGAGCAGTACTTC
CASSYAGGGEQYF
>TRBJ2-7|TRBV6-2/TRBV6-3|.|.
TGTGTCAGCAGAAAAGGAAGCTCCTACGAGCATTACTTC
CVSRKGSSYEHYF
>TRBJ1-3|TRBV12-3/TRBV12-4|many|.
TGTGCCAGCAGCGCGGTCAGGGCGGGGGGAAACACCATATATTTT
CASSAVRAGGNTIYF
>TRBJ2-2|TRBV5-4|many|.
TGTGCCAGCAGCTTGTACACCGGGGAGCTGTTTTTT
CASSLYTGELFF
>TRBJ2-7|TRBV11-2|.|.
TGTGCCAGCAGCGGGAACAGCATAAACTACGGGCAGTACTTC
CASSGNSINYGQYF
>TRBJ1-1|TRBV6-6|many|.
TGTGCCAGCAGTTACCCGGGACGGCAAAACACTGAAGCTTTCTTT
CASSYPGRQNTEAFF
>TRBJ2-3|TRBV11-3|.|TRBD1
TGTGCAAGCAGCCTAAGACAGGGAGCCACGGATACGCAGTATTTT
CASSLRQGATDTQYF
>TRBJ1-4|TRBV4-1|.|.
TGCGTCAGCAGCCAAGTACGAGGGCAGGGTAGTGAACAACTGTTTTTT
CVSSQVRGQGSEQLFF
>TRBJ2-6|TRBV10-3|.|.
TGTGCCATTAGGACAGTCTCTGGGGCCAACGTTCTGACTTTC
CAIRTVSGANVLTF
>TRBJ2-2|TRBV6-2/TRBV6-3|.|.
TGTGCCAGCAGGGTGACGGGAGTCGTTTCCGGGGAGCTGTTTTTT
CASRVTGVVSGELFF
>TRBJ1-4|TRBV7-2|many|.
TGTGCCAGCAGCCGGGCGCTAAGCGGCGAAAAACTGTTTTTT
CASSRALSGEKLFF
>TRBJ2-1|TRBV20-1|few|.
TGCAGTGCTAGAGATGATCGGGGGGCGGGGAATGAGCAGTTCTTC
CSARDDRGAGNEQFF
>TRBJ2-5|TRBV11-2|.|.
TGTGCCAGCAGCCTAGCCACGGGACATGAAGAGACCCAGTACTTC
CASSLATGHEETQYF
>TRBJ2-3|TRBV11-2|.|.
TGTGCCAGCAGCACCCGCATGGAGGGTTCCACAGGTACGCAGTATTTT
CASSTRMEGSTGTQYF
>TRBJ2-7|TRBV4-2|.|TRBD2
TGTGACTGCAGCCGAGCGGGAGGGTCCCACGAGCAGTACTTC
CDCSRAGGSHEQYF
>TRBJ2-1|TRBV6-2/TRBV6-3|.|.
TGTGCCAGCGACAGAGGCAGTTACAATGAGCAGTTGTTC
CASDRGSYNEQLF
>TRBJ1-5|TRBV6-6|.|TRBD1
TGTGCCAGCTGTTATTTCGGGTGGGGACAGAATAGCAATCAGCCCCAGGATTTT
CASCYFGWGQNSNQPQDF
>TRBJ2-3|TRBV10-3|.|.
TGCGCCATCAATGCAAGGGACACAGATACGCAGTATTTT
CAINARDTDTQYF
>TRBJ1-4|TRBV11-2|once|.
TGTGCCGGCAACAGAAGTGGGACAAGTAATGAAAAACAGTTTTTT
CAGNRSGTSNEKQFF
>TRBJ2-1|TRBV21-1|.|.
TGTGTCAGCAGCAAAGAGGGCGAGCGGGTAAACAATGAGCAGTTCTTC
CVSSKEGERVNNEQFF
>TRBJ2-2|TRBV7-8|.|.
TGTGCCAGCAGCTTAACCATTGCCGTGAACACAGGGGAGCTGTTTTTT
CASSLTIAVNTGELFF
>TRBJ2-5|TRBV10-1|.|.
TGCAGCAGCAGTCGACTAGTACGCGAGACCCAGTACTTC
CSSSRLVRETQYF
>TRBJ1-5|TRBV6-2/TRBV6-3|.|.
TGTGCCAGCAGTTACTGGATTGGGAGTACAAGAGCGAGCAATCAGCCCCAGCATTTT
CASSYWIGSTRASNQPQHF
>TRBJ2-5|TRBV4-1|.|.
TGCGCCAACCGCCAACAGTGGGAGCAAGAGGCCCAGTACTTC
CANRQQWEQEAQYF
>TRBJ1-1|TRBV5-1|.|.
TGCGCCAGCAGCGATCAAACAGAGAGCACTGAAGTTTTCTTT
CASSDQTESTEVFF
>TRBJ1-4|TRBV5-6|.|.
TGTGTCAGCAGCTTGAGAGGGAGATCTAATGAAAAACTGTTTTTT
CVSSLRGRSNEKLFF
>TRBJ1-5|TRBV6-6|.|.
TGTGCCAACAGTCCAGGGTCTTCAGGGTTTATTCAGCCCCAGCATTTT
CANSPGSSGFIQPQHF
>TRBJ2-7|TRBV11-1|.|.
TGTGCCAGCAGATTAAACGGGCCCACCTACGAGCAGTACTTT
CASRLNGPTYEQYF
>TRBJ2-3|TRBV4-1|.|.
TGCGCCAGCAGTCAAGAATTCGGCACCGACGCAGGCACAGATACGCAGTATTTT
CASSQEFGTDAGTDTQYF
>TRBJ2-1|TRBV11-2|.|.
TGTGCCAACAGCTTATATGTGCGGGACTGGGCCACCTACAAAGAGCAGTTCTTC
CANSLYVRDWATYKEQFF
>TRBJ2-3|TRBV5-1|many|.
TGCGCCAGCAGCTCCCGGGGGAAGGCAGATACGCAGTATTTT
CASSSRGKADTQYF
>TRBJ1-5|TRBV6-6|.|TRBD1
TGTGCCAGTGGTTACTTCGGGTGGGGACAGAATAGCAATCAGTCCCAGCATTTT
CASGYFGWGQNSNQSQHF
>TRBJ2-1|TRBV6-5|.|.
TGTGCCAGCAATACGAGGTCAGGTAGGTTCAATGAGCAGTTCTTC
CASNTRSGRFNEQFF
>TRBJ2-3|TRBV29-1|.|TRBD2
TGCATCGTTGAGGGTTCATCCGGGGGGGATACGCAATATTTT
CIVEGSSGGDTQYF